This passage covers 20 T cell receptor beta chains from one sample sequenced in a study of T cells in Graves' hyperthyroidism and ophthalmopathy. The source material, RNA transcripts, was used to amplify TCR beta CDR3 regions. Initially, a first-round RT-PCR of the TCR CDR3 employed the HTBI primer set. TCRdb analysed the multiplex PCR reads with MiXCR anew, one entry per CDR3 protein. The data hold about 300,000 distinct CDR3 sequences, with about 15% observed a single time. The material sequenced was blood. Source of these receptors: a man aged 25 to 40 with Graves' hyperthyroidism.

In this sample, this clonotype turned up a few times. Here the CDR3 DNA reads TGCGCCAGCAGAATCACAGTCTCCTACGAGCAGTACTTC. Residues: CASRITVSYEQYF. This chain uses TRBV5-1 with TRBJ2-7; D unresolved. This CDR3 has 13 residues. Trimming stripped 5 bases from V and 0 bases from J, with 9 bases between. Per germline, CDR1 SGHRS and CDR2 YFSETQ.

The V gene is TRBV27, the J gene TRBJ2-2; D unclear. The CDR3 has 11 amino acids. The germline gives CDR1 MNHEY, CDR2 SMNVEV (reference sequence). Trimming took 5 bases from V and 8 from J, leaving 6 bases between them. CDR3: CASSDLGELFF. Written as DNA, the CDR3 is TGTGCCAGCAGTGATCTAGGGGAGCTGTTTTTT.

As to this clonotype: A much larger clone differs by one base, so this may be a read error. The CDR3 sequence is CASSPPTGLSETRYF. The CDR3, as DNA: TGTGCCAGCAGCCCACCAACAGGGTTAAGTGAGACCCGGTACTTC. V gene TRBV7-9 combines with J gene TRBJ2-5; TRBD1 might be the D (6 bases). This CDR3 contains 15 residues. From germline, CDR1 is SEHNR and CDR2 FQNEAQ (reference sequence).

There are a few counts of this clonotype. Since no conserved phenylalanine or tryptophan closes the CDR3, a read error is the likely cause. The chain employs TRBV7-8 and TRBJ2-1; D unclear. This CDR3 is 15 amino acids long. Trimming cost V 5 bases and J 5 bases, with 16 bases left between them. Germline CDR1 SGHVS, CDR2 FQNEAQ. The chain's CDR3 is CASSPSLILHNEQFL. CDR3 nucleotides: TGTGCCAGCAGCCCCTCCCTGATTTTACACAATGAGCAGTTCCTC.

Only a few counts were recorded for this clonotype. A much larger clonotype is one base distant, so this may be a read error. The V gene is TRBV20-1, the J gene TRBJ2-7; D call uncertain. From germline, CDR1 is DFQATT and CDR2 SNEGSKA (reference sequence). The CDR3 has 12 residues. The chain's CDR3 is CSASSAAYEPYF. The DNA for the CDR3 is TGCAGTGCTAGCAGTGCTGCCTACGAGCCGTACTTC.

This clonotype was detected many times. J is TRBJ2-1 and V is TRBV30; D unresolved. Trimming took 4 bases from V and 0 from J, leaving 7 bases between them. The CDR3 runs 13 residues. Germline CDR1 reads GTSNPN; CDR2 reads SVGIG (reference sequence). In DNA form, the CDR3 reads TGTGCCTGGACTTGGGGCTCCTACAATGAGCAGTTCTTC. It specifies CAWTWGSYNEQFF.

In its sample, this clonotype was seen many times. The chain has TRBV30 and TRBJ1-1; D is uncertain. The CDR3 is 14 amino acids. The germline V and J ends were trimmed by 1 base and 3 bases, with 12 bases remaining between them. Per germline, CDR1 GTSNPN and CDR2 SVGIG (reference sequence). The CDR3 sequence: CAWSGPGSYTEAFF. The CDR3 nucleotides are TGTGCCTGGAGTGGACCAGGCAGCTACACTGAAGCTTTCTTT.

This clonotype was counted only a few times. This rearrangement joins TRBV29-1 to TRBJ2-2, with D uncertain. Between the trimmed V and J ends, which lost 4 bases and 0 bases, there was a span of 12 bases. CDR1 SQVTM and CDR2 ANQGSEA come from the germline V gene. The CDR3 has 15 residues. The CDR3 here is CSVAPTVANTGELFF. The CDR3 DNA is TGCAGCGTTGCTCCCACAGTCGCGAACACCGGGGAGCTGTTTTTT.

In this sample, this clonotype turned up a few times. V usage is TRBV19 and J usage is TRBJ2-1; 8 bases map to TRBD2. V lost 9 bases and J lost 7; bases outside the gene matches: 8. The CDR3 runs to 13 residues. Per germline, CDR1 LNHDA and CDR2 SQIVND (reference sequence). Here the CDR3 DNA reads TGTGCCAGCCGGGGGGGCCGGAGGAATGAGCAGTTCTTC. The encoded protein is CASRGGRRNEQFF.

The chain uses TRBV2 and TRBJ1-1, with 10 bases fitting TRBD1. Germline values: CDR1 SNHLY, CDR2 FYNNEI. The V and J ends lost 2 bases and 4 bases, in that order; junction bases with no gene match: 10. The length of the CDR3 is 17 residues. The CDR3 DNA follows: TGTGCCAGCAGTGAAACTAGCGGGACAGGGGCCACCACTGAAGCTTTCTTT. It encodes CASSETSGTGATTEAFF.

At least ten counts were recorded for this clonotype. The chain employs TRBV7-9 and TRBJ1-1; D is perhaps TRBD1 (6 bases). Looked up from germline, CDR1 is SEHNR and CDR2 is FQNEAQ (reference sequence). V was pared by 5 bases and J by 8 bases, with 15 bases between. This CDR3 has 13 amino acids. The CDR3 sequence is CASSQWDTGEAFF. DNA of the CDR3: TGTGCCAGCAGCCAATGGGACACGGGGGAAGCTTTCTTT.

This clonotype was picked up a small number of times. The J gene is TRBJ1-1, the V gene TRBV13; TRBD1 is a possible D gene (5 bases). Germline V CDR1 and CDR2: PRHDT, FYEKMQ (reference sequence). The CDR3 consists of 12 residues. Trimming took off 5 bases at V and 11 bases at J, with 15 bases between the two ends. The CDR3 here is CASSGTGVTAFF. The CDR3 DNA sequence: TGTGCCAGCAGCGGGACGGGGGTGACGGCTTTCTTT.

V is TRBV5-6 and J is TRBJ2-3; tentatively, D is TRBD1 (5 bases). Trimming left V 6 bases short and J 4 bases short, with 24 bases between. The CDR3 covers 17 residues. The V gene's germline CDR1 is SGHDT and CDR2 YYEEEE. CDR3 sequence: CASTPGQNLWGPDTQYF. For the CDR3, the DNA is TGTGCCAGCACCCCAGGCCAGAACCTCTGGGGCCCAGATACGCAGTATTTT.

V usage is TRBV11-3 and J usage is TRBJ2-1, with 12 bases that match TRBD2. The germline V gene has CDR1 SGHNT and CDR2 YENEEA. The trim removed 3 bases at V and 7 bases at J, leaving 13 bases unmatched. The CDR3 spans 18 residues. This CDR3 reads CASSFRLAGVPRGNEQFF. DNA of the CDR3: TGTGCCAGCAGCTTCAGACTAGCGGGAGTCCCCCGTGGAAATGAGCAGTTCTTC.

This clonotype was counted ten times or more. The rearrangement links TRBV12-5 to TRBJ2-3; D possibly uses TRBD1 or TRBD2 (6 bases each). The germline V gene encodes CDR1 LGHNT and CDR2 FRNRAP. This CDR3 contains 15 residues. V gave up 5 bases and J gave up 4 bases, with 16 bases separating them. The CDR3 bases are TGTGCTAGTGGTCATCCCCCGGGGGCCGCAGATACGCAGTATTTT. Encoded protein: CASGHPPGAADTQYF.

This clonotype was seen repeatedly, ten times or more. The chain combines TRBV2 with TRBJ2-7, with 10 positions matching TRBD2. The V gene's germline CDR1 is SNHLY and CDR2 FYNNEI. There are 12 residues in the CDR3. Losses at the gene ends were 10 bases for V and 7 bases for J; bases not matched to a gene: 7. The CDR3 bases are TGTGCCACCCAGCGGGAGGGTGGGGAGCAGTACTTC. This sequence encodes CATQREGGEQYF.

There are a few counts of this clonotype. V gene TRBV7-8 combines with J gene TRBJ2-7; a possible D gene is TRBD1 (5 bases). CDR1 is SGHVS and CDR2 is FQNEAQ in the germline V gene. V lost 5 bases and J 5 bases, leaving 19 bases between the germline ends. The CDR3 has 15 amino acids. The chain's CDR3 is CASSPTETDNNEQYF. CDR3 DNA: TGTGCCAGCAGCCCAACGGAGACGGACAACAACGAGCAGTACTTC.

This clonotype was counted only a few times. The chain joins TRBV7-2 to TRBJ2-1, with 9 bases aligning to TRBD2. The germline gives CDR1 SGHTA, CDR2 FQGNSA. The CDR3 is 16 amino acids. V shed 1 base, J shed 1 base, and the junction held 2 bases outside the gene matches. This CDR3 reads CASSLVAGASYNEQFF. CDR3 sequence (DNA): TGTGCCAGCAGCTTAGTAGCGGGAGCATCCTACAATGAGCAGTTCTTC.

This clonotype was picked up many times. The chain combines TRBV7-8 with TRBJ1-5; possibly TRBD1 for D (6 bases). The CDR3 loop spans 15 amino acids. Germline V gives CDR1 SGHVS, CDR2 FQNEAQ. Trimming stripped 7 bases from V and 0 bases from J, with 13 bases between. The CDR3 bases are TGTGCCAGCACGTCCTACAGGGATAGCAATCAGCCCCAGCATTTT. It encodes CASTSYRDSNQPQHF.

This clonotype was found a few times. The CDR3 protein is CASSLTAGTGELFF. The CDR3 region has the DNA TGTGCCAGCAGTCTTACTGCGGGGACCGGGGAGCTGTTTTTT. The chain employs TRBV28 and TRBJ2-2, with D tentatively TRBD2 (6 bases). V lost 5 bases, J lost 5 bases, and 12 bases lay in between. This CDR3 comprises 14 residues. Germline V gene lookup returns CDR1 MDHEN and CDR2 SYDVKM.